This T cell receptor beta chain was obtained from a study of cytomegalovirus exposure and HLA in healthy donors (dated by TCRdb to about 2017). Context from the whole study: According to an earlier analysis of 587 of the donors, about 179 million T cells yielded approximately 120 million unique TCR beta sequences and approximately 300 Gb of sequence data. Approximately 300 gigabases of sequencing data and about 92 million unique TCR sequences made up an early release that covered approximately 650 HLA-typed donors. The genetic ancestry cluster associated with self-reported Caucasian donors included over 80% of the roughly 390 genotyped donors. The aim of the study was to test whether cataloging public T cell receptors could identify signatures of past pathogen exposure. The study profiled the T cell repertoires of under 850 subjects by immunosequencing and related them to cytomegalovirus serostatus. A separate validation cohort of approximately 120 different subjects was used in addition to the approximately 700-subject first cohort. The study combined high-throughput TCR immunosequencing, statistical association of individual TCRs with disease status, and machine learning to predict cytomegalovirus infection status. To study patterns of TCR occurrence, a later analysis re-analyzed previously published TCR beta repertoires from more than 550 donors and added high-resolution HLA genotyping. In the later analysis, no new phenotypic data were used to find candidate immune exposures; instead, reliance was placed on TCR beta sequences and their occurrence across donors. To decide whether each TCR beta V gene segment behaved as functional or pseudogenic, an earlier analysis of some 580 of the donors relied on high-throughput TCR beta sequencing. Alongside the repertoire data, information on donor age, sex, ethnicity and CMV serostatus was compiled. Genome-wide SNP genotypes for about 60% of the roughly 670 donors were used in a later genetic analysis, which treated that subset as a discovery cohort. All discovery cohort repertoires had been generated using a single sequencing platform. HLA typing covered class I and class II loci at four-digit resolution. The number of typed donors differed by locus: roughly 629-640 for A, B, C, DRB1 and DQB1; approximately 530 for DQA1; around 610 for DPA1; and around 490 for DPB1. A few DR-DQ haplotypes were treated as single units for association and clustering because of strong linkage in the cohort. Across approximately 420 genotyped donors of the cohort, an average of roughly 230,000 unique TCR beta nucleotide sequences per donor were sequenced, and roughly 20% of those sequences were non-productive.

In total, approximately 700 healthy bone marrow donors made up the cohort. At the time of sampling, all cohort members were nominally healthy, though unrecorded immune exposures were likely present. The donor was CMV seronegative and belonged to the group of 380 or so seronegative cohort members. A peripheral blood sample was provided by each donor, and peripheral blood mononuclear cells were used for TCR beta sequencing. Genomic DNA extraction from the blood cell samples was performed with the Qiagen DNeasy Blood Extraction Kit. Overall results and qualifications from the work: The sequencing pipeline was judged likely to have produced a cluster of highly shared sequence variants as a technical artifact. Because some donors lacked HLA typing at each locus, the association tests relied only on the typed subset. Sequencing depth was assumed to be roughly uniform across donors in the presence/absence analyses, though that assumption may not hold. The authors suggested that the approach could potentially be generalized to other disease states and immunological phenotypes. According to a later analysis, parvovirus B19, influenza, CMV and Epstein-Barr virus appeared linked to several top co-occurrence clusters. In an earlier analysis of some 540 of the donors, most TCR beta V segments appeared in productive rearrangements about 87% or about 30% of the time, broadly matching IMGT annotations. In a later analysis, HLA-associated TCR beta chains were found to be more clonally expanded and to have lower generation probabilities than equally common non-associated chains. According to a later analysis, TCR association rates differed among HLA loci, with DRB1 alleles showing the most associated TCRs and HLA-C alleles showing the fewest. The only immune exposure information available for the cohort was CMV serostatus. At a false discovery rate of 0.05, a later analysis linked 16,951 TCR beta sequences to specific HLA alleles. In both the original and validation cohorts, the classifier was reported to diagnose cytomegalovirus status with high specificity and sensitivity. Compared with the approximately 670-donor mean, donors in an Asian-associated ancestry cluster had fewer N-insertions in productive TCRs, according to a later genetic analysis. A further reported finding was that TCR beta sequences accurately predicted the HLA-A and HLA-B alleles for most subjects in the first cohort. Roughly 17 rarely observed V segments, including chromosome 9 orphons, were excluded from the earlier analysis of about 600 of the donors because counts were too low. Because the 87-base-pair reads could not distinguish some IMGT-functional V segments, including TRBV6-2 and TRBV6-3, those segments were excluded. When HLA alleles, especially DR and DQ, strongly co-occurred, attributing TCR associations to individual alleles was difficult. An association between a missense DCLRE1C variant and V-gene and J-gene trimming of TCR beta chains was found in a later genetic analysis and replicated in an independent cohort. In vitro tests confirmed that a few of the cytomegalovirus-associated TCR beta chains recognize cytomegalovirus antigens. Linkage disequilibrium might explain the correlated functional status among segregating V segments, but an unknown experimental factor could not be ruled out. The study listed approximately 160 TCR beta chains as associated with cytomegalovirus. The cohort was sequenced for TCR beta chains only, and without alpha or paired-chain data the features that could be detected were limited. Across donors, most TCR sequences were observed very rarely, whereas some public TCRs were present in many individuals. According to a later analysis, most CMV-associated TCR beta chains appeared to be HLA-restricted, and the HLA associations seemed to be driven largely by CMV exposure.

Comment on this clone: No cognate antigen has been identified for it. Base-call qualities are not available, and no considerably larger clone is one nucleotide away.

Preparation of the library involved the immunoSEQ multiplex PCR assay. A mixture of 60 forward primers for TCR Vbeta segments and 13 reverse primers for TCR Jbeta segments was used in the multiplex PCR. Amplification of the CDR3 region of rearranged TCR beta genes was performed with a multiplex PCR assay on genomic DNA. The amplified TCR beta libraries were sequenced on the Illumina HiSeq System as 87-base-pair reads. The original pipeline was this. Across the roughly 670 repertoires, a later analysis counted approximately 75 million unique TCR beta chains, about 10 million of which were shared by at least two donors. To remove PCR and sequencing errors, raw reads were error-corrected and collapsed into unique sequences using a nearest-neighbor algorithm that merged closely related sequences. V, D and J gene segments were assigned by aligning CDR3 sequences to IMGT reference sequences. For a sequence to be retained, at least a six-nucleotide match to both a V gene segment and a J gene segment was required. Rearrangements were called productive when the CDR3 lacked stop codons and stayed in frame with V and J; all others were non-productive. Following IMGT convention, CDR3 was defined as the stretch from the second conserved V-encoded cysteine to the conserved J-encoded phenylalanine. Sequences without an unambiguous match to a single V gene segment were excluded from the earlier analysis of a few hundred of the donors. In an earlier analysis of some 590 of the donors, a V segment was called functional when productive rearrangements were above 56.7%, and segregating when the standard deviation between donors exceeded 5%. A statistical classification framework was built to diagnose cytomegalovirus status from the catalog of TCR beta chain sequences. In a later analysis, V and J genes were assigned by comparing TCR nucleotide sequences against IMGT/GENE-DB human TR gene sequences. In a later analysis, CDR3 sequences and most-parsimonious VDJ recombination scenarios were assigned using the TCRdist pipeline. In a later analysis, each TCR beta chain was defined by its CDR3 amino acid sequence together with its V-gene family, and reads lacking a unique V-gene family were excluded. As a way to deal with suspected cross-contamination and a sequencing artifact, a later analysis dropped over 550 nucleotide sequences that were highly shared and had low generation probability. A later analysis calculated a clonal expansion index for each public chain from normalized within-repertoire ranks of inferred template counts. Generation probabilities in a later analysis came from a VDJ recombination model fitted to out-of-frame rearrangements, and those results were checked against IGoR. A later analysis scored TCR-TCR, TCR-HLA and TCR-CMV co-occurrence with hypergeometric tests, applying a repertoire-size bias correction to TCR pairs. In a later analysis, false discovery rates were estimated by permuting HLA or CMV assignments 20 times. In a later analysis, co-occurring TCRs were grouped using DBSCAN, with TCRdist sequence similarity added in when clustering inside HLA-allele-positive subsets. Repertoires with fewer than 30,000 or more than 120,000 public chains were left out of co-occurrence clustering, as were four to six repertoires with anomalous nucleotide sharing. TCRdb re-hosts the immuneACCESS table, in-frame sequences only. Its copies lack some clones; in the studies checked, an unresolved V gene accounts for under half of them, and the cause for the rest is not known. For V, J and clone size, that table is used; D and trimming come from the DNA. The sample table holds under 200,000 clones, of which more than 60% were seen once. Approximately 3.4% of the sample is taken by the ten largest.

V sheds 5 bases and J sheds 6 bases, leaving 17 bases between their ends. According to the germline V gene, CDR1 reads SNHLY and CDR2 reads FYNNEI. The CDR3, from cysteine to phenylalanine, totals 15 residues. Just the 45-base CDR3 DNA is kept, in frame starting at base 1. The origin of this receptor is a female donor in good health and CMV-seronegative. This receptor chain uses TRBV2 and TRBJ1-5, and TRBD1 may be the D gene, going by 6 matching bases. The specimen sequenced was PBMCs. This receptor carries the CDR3 CASSHGTSGSQPQHF. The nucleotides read TGTGCCAGCAGTCACGGGACATCAGGAAGTCAGCCCCAGCATTTT.